Listed below are T cell receptor beta chains from one sample, sequenced in a study of beta chain features in type 1 diabetes. TCRdb keeps only in-frame clones here, not all; method: immunoSEQ multiplex PCR. The sample yields about 350,000 clones, about 20% seen once. Sequenced: naive CD4+ T cells from blood. All receptors come from a woman in her late teens or twenties in good health. Both conserved end residues are part of each CDR3. D genes are given only for firm matches. The size of a clone is reported for some rows only, either as once, few or many, or as a class for expanded clones.

length | D | size | J | V | DNA | CDR3
13 | . | . | TRBJ1-1 | TRBV29-1 | TGCAGCGGGAAGATTCTAGAGAACACTGAAGCTTTCTTT | CSGKILENTEAFF
15 | . | few | TRBJ2-5 | TRBV15 | TGTGCCACCAGCAGAGATCCAGGGTACCAAGAGACCCAGTACTTC | CATSRDPGYQETQYF
14 | . | few | TRBJ2-3 | TRBV9 | TGTGCCAGCAGCGCACAACCTAGCACAGATACGCAGTATTTT | CASSAQPSTDTQYF
15 | TRBD2 | few | TRBJ2-1 | TRBV29-1 | TGCAGCGCCCGAAAGTGGGGAGGGAACTACAATGAGCAGTTCTTC | CSARKWGGNYNEQFF
13 | TRBD2 | . | TRBJ2-5 | TRBV30 | TGTGCCTGGAGTGATAGCGGGCGGGGGACCCAGTACTTC | CAWSDSGRGTQYF
15 | TRBD1 | . | TRBJ2-5 | TRBV5-1 | TGCGCCAGCAGCTTGGAGGGACAGCTACAAGAGACCCAGTACTTC | CASSLEGQLQETQYF
14 | . | few | TRBJ1-1 | TRBV19 | TGTGCCAGTAGTCGCAGGGGCATGAACACTGAAGCTTTCTTT | CASSRRGMNTEAFF
16 | TRBD2 | . | TRBJ2-1 | TRBV5-1 | TGCGCCAGCAGCTTGCTAGCGGGAGAAGTATACAATGAGCAGTTCTTC | CASSLLAGEVYNEQFF
13 | TRBD1 | few | TRBJ1-1 | TRBV5-4 | TGTGCCAGCAGCTGGGACAGAAACACTGAAGCTTTCTTT | CASSWDRNTEAFF
13 | . | few | TRBJ1-2 | TRBV4-2 | TGTGCCAGCAGCCCTCAGGGGAACTATGGCTACACCTTC | CASSPQGNYGYTF
13 | . | few | TRBJ1-1 | TRBV29-1 | TGCAGCGTCAAACTAACAAGAGACACTGAAGCTTTCTTT | CSVKLTRDTEAFF
13 | TRBD2 | . | TRBJ2-7 | TRBV29-1 | TGCAGCGCCGCCCCGGGACTAGGGTACGAGCAGTACTTC | CSAAPGLGYEQYF
18 | TRBD2 | . | TRBJ2-7 | TRBV19 | TGTGCCAGTAGTATTCGGCTAGCGGGGGAAGAGCGGAGTAACGAGCAGTACTTC | CASSIRLAGEERSNEQYF
14 | TRBD1 | few | TRBJ1-1 | TRBV18 | TGTGCCAGCTCACCAGCAGGGGGGAACACTGAAGCTTTCTTT | CASSPAGGNTEAFF
14 | . | . | TRBJ2-7 | TRBV9 | TGTGCCAGCAGCGTAGCGGGGGAAGCCTACGAGCAGTACTTC | CASSVAGEAYEQYF
15 | TRBD1 | . | TRBJ2-7 | TRBV2 | TGTGCCAGCACCCAGGGGGCAGGGGTCTCCTACGAGCAGTACTTC | CASTQGAGVSYEQYF
15 | TRBD2 | few | TRBJ2-3 | TRBV23-1 | TGCGCCAGCAGCCCGACTAGCGGACGCACAGATACGCAGTATTTT | CASSPTSGRTDTQYF
10 | . | few | TRBJ1-2 | TRBV30 | TGTGCTAGCCGGGTTCGTGGCTACACCTTC | CASRVRGYTF
15 | TRBD2 | few | TRBJ2-7 | TRBV7-2 | TGTGCCAGCAGCCTCTACGGGGGAGGGCACTACGAGCAGTACTTC | CASSLYGGGHYEQYF
15 | TRBD1 | . | TRBJ1-2 | TRBV5-6 | TGTGCCAGCAGCTCGACAGGGGGAATGAGCTATGGCTACACCTTC | CASSSTGGMSYGYTF
15 | TRBD1 | few | TRBJ1-1 | TRBV15 | TGTGCCACCAGCAGAGGACAGGGGTACAACACTGAAGCTTTCTTT | CATSRGQGYNTEAFF
14 | . | . | TRBJ2-5 | TRBV30 | TGTGCCTGGAGTGTTAACAGGGGGGGGGAGACCCAGTACTTC | CAWSVNRGGETQYF
13 | . | few | TRBJ1-1 | TRBV30 | TGTGCCTGGAGTGAGGCGGTGAACACTGAAGCTTTCTTT | CAWSEAVNTEAFF
16 | TRBD1 | few | TRBJ1-1 | TRBV9 | TGTGCCAGCAGCGTAGGGACAGGGGGCATGAACACTGAAGCTTTCTTT | CASSVGTGGMNTEAFF
15 | . | few | TRBJ2-7 | TRBV9 | TGTGCCAGCAGCCCCAACACCGGGTTTGCCTACGAGCAGTACTTC | CASSPNTGFAYEQYF
16 | TRBD2 | . | TRBJ2-4 | TRBV7-2 | TGTGCCAGCAGCGGGACTAGCGGGATGTCTATAAACATTCAGTACTTC | CASSGTSGMSINIQYF
13 | . | few | TRBJ2-2 | TRBV29-1 | TGCAGCGTTGTCAGGGATTCCACCGGGGAGCTGTTTTTT | CSVVRDSTGELFF
13 | . | . | TRBJ2-3 | TRBV6-6 | TGTGCCAGCAGTTACTCAAGACTAAATACGCAGTATTTT | CASSYSRLNTQYF
17 | TRBD1 | . | TRBJ2-6 | TRBV27 | TGTGCCAGCAGGTCAAGTAGGACAGGGGCTGGGGCCAACGTCCTGACTTTC | CASRSSRTGAGANVLTF
16 | TRBD1 | few | TRBJ1-1 | TRBV27 | TGTGCCAGCAGTTTGGGACCGGGACAGGGAGGGACTGAAGCTTTCTTT | CASSLGPGQGGTEAFF
12 | . | . | TRBJ2-1 | TRBV5-1 | TGCGCCAGCAGCTTGCAGGGCAATGAGCAGTTCTTC | CASSLQGNEQFF
14 | TRBD1 | . | TRBJ2-7 | TRBV7-2 | TGTGCCAGCACCCAAGGGGACAGGGGCTACGAGCAGTACTTC | CASTQGDRGYEQYF
16 | . | few | TRBJ2-1 | TRBV15 | TGTGCCACCAGCAGAGATTGGGCGGGTACATACAATGAGCAGTTCTTC | CATSRDWAGTYNEQFF
16 | TRBD1 | . | TRBJ2-1 | TRBV11-2 | TGTGCCAGCAGTTACCCAGGGGGCGAAGGGCCCAGGGGGCAGTTCTTC | CASSYPGGEGPRGQFF
13 | . | . | TRBJ2-7 | TRBV29-1 | TGCAGCGTTGGTGGAGTTGGATCCTACGAGCAGTACTTC | CSVGGVGSYEQYF
12 | . | . | TRBJ1-2 | TRBV2 | TGTGCCAGCAGAGCCGATACCCGTGGCTACACCTTC | CASRADTRGYTF
15 | TRBD1 | few | TRBJ1-5 | TRBV5-8 | TGTGCCAGCAGCGAGACAGGGGATAGCAATCAGCCCCAGCATTTT | CASSETGDSNQPQHF
19 | . | . | TRBJ2-6 | TRBV5-4 | TGTGCCAGCAGCTTGGTTCGACATTCAGACCTCTCTGGGGCCAACGTCCTGACTTTC | CASSLVRHSDLSGANVLTF
13 | TRBD2 | few | TRBJ2-4 | TRBV29-1 | TGCAGCGGCCGTCGGGGGGAAGAAGGCATTCAGTACTTC | CSGRRGEEGIQYF
14 | . | few | TRBJ2-5 | TRBV10-3 | TGTGCCTCATCCCCGTCGGGGGACCGCGAGACCCAGTACTTC | CASSPSGDRETQYF
16 | . | . | TRBJ2-5 | TRBV4-2 | TGTGCCAGCAGCCAAGGGGATCGGGGGTCTCAAGAGACCCAGTACTTC | CASSQGDRGSQETQYF
14 | TRBD2 | few | TRBJ2-1 | TRBV7-8 | TGTGCCAGCAGCTTAGGTAGCGGGAGGAATGAGCAGTTCTTC | CASSLGSGRNEQFF
15 | . | . | TRBJ2-1 | TRBV6-5 | TGTGCCAGCAGCCGTAAGCGGGCGTACAACAATGAGCAGTTCTTC | CASSRKRAYNNEQFF